This is a list of T cell receptor beta chains from one sample in a study of T cells in Graves' hyperthyroidism and ophthalmopathy. TCRdb redid the calling of the multiplex PCR reads with MiXCR, one entry per CDR3 protein. The sample shows 250,000 or so distinct CDR3 sequences, around 15% of them seen only once. Sequencing was performed on blood. The receptors stem from a woman between 18 and 29 years old with Graves' ophthalmopathy. Each CDR3 is given with its conserved first and last residue. A D gene is named only where the DNA matches it firmly. Clone size, where shown, is once, few, many, or a class for clones that have expanded.

.,TRBD2,16,TRBV20-1,TRBJ2-1,CSATKLAGVSNNEQFF,TGCAGTGCTACTAAGCTAGCGGGAGTATCAAACAATGAGCAGTTCTTC
.,TRBD1,15,TRBV7-9,TRBJ2-5,CASGSYGQGIETQYF,TGTGCCAGCGGTTCATACGGACAGGGTATAGAGACCCAGTACTTC
many,.,15,TRBV4-1,TRBJ2-7,CASSQDPAFSYEQYF,TGCGCCAGCAGCCAAGATCCCGCCTTCTCCTACGAGCAGTACTTC
many,.,11,TRBV11-2,TRBJ2-7,CASSSPWEQYF,TGTGCCAGCAGCTCCCCTTGGGAGCAGTACTTC
many,TRBD1,17,TRBV6-2/TRBV6-3,TRBJ2-6,CASSYGDRGAGANVLTF,TGTGCCAGCAGTTACGGGGACAGAGGGGCCGGGGCCAACGTCCTGACTTTC
many,.,13,TRBV6-1,TRBJ2-2,CATKDGGTGELFF,TGTGCCACCAAGGACGGGGGAACCGGGGAGCTGTTTTTT
many,TRBD2,18,TRBV3-1,TRBJ2-3,CASSQDRRAGGYTDTQYF,TGTGCCAGCAGCCAAGATAGGCGGGCGGGAGGATACACAGATACGCAGTATTTT
.,TRBD2,17,TRBV28,TRBJ2-5,CASNPTVRTSGGSTQYF,TGTGCCAGCAACCCAACGGTGAGGACTAGCGGGGGGTCCACCCAGTACTTC
many,.,13,TRBV18,TRBJ1-2,CASSPQEYGGYTF,TGTGCCAGCTCACCACAGGAATACGGGGGCTACACCTTC
.,TRBD1,20,TRBV27,TRBJ1-5,CASSPIYKTGTGGSRQPQHF,TGTGCCAGCAGTCCCATCTACAAAACCGGGACAGGGGGAAGTCGGCAGCCCCAGCATTTT
few,TRBD1,17,TRBV6-4,TRBJ1-5,CASSRDRGPVDNQPQHF,TGTGCCAGCAGCCGGGACAGGGGGCCGGTAGACAATCAGCCCCAGCATTTT
many,.,12,TRBV20-1,TRBJ2-5,CSAPAAGETQYF,TGCAGTGCCCCGGCGGCAGGGGAGACCCAGTACTTC
many,.,15,TRBV28,TRBJ2-7,CASSSPTGPTYEQYF,TGTGCCAGCAGTTCCCCCACAGGTCCGACCTACGAGCAGTACTTC
many,.,14,TRBV4-2,TRBJ1-1,CASSQDFLNTEAFF,TGTGCCAGCAGCCAAGATTTTTTGAACACTGAAGCTTTCTTT
many,TRBD2,18,TRBV2,TRBJ2-4,CASRKGLAGALAKNIQYF,TGTGCCAGCAGAAAGGGACTAGCGGGGGCCTTAGCCAAAAACATTCAGTACTTC
many,.,15,TRBV7-2,TRBJ2-7,CASSLAGTPSYEQYF,TGTGCCAGCAGCTTAGCCGGGACTCCCTCCTACGAGCAGTACTTC
.,.,13,TRBV7-9,TRBJ1-1,CASSLDGSTEAFF,TGTGCCAGCAGCTTAGATGGGAGCACTGAAGCTTTCTTT
many,TRBD2,17,TRBV6-2/TRBV6-3,TRBJ2-3,CASSFTLAGGLTDTQYF,TGTGCCAGCAGTTTCACCCTAGCGGGAGGACTCACAGATACGCAGTATTTT
many,TRBD1,14,TRBV2,TRBJ1-2,CASSRQGTNYGYTF,TGTGCCAGCAGCCGACAGGGGACGAACTATGGCTACACCTTC
.,.,16,TRBV3-1,TRBJ1-1,CASSQTSWGGGTEAFF,TGTGCCAGCAGCCAAACCTCTTGGGGGGGGGGCACTGAAGCTTTCTTT
few,.,15,TRBV15,TRBJ2-7,CATSRDGSNYYEQYF,TGTGCCACCAGCAGAGATGGGTCCAACTACTACGAGCAGTACTTC
many,TRBD1,14,TRBV18,TRBJ1-2,CASSPGQGDYGYTF,TGTGCCAGCTCACCAGGACAGGGGGACTATGGCTACACCTTC
once,TRBD1,16,TRBV12-3/TRBV12-4,TRBJ1-1,CASSPGQGRAPTEAFF,TGTGCCAGCAGTCCTGGACAGGGAAGGGCCCCCACTGAAGCTTTCTTT
.,.,14,TRBV12-5,TRBJ1-4,CASGPMLGYEKLFF,TGTGCTAGTGGCCCCATGTTGGGCTACGAAAAACTGTTTTTT
many,TRBD2,15,TRBV20-1,TRBJ2-3,CSAAPGLGFTDTQYF,TGCAGTGCTGCACCGGGACTAGGGTTCACAGATACGCAGTATTTT
many,.,14,TRBV20-1,TRBJ1-1,CSARGLEILTEAFF,TGCAGTGCTAGGGGTCTGGAGATACTCACTGAAGCTTTCTTT
few,.,14,TRBV6-4,TRBJ1-2,CASSDSHRSYGYTF,TGTGCCAGCAGTGACTCGCACAGGTCCTATGGCTACACCTTC
many,.,15,TRBV5-5,TRBJ1-1,CASSLGSFIAAEAFF,TGTGCCAGCAGCTTGGGTTCCTTTATAGCAGCTGAAGCTTTCTTT
many,.,15,TRBV28,TRBJ2-3,CASKLDRAPGDTQYF,TGTGCCAGCAAACTCGACCGAGCTCCCGGAGATACGCAGTATTTT
.,TRBD1,17,TRBV5-6,TRBJ2-1,CASSRVGQDISYNEQFF,TGTGCCAGCAGCCGTGTCGGACAGGACATCTCCTACAATGAGCAGTTCTTC
many,.,15,TRBV7-9,TRBJ2-7,CASRKQNDGSYEQYF,TGTGCCAGCAGGAAACAAAACGACGGATCCTACGAGCAGTACTTC
many,.,15,TRBV3-1,TRBJ2-7,CASSQAQGLSYEQYF,TGTGCCAGCAGCCAGGCACAGGGTCTATCGTACGAGCAGTACTTC
once,TRBD1,17,TRBV2,TRBJ1-5,CASSEARDRGWSQPQHF,TGTGCCAGCAGTGAAGCCCGGGACAGGGGATGGAGTCAGCCCCAGCATTTT
many,.,14,TRBV6-6,TRBJ1-1,CASSYSMGAREAFF,TGTGCCAGCAGTTACTCGATGGGAGCCCGTGAAGCTTTCTTT
many,TRBD2,16,TRBV28,TRBJ2-1,CASSSLWTSEYNEQFF,TGTGCCAGCAGTTCCCTATGGACTAGCGAGTACAATGAGCAGTTCTTC
many,TRBD2,17,TRBV6-1,TRBJ2-5,CASRKGLAGVKRETQYF,TGTGCCAGCAGAAAAGGACTAGCGGGGGTTAAGAGGGAGACCCAGTACTTC
many,TRBD2,15,TRBV4-1,TRBJ2-5,CASSQRLAGDETQYF,TGCGCCAGCAGCCAAAGGCTAGCGGGAGATGAGACCCAGTACTTC
many,.,14,TRBV13,TRBJ1-4,CASRVYGANEKLFF,TGTGCCAGCAGGGTATATGGAGCTAATGAAAAACTGTTTTTT
many,.,16,TRBV27,TRBJ2-7,CASSPQPFTGSYEQYF,TGTGCCAGCAGTCCGCAGCCTTTTACAGGGAGTTACGAGCAGTACTTC
many,.,14,TRBV11-2,TRBJ2-5,CASSLGHMEETQYF,TGTGCCAGCAGCTTGGGGCACATGGAAGAGACCCAGTACTTC
.,.,12,TRBV7-2,TRBJ2-1,CASSHTSGRQFF,TGTGCCAGCAGCCATACCTCCGGGAGGCAGTTCTTC
.,TRBD2,14,TRBV28,TRBJ2-1,CASTLTSGRYEQFF,TGTGCCAGCACCCTGACTAGCGGGAGGTATGAGCAGTTCTTC
many,.,13,TRBV12-3/TRBV12-4,TRBJ2-5,CASSLGVLQTQYF,TGTGCCAGCAGTTTAGGGGTTTTGCAGACCCAGTACTTC
many,.,15,TRBV28,TRBJ2-2,CASSLYELVTGELFF,TGTGCCAGCAGTTTATATGAACTAGTCACCGGGGAGCTGTTTTTT
.,TRBD1,16,TRBV27,TRBJ1-5,CASSPRAGGSRQPQHF,TGTGCCAGCAGTCCCAGGGCAGGGGGAAGTCGGCAGCCCCAGCATTTT
many,.,15,TRBV7-3,TRBJ2-2,CASSPTLANTGELFF,TGTGCCAGCAGCCCGACTCTAGCGAACACCGGGGAGCTGTTTTTT
many,.,13,TRBV2,TRBJ1-5,CAKVPGFNQPQHF,TGTGCCAAAGTTCCGGGATTCAATCAGCCCCAGCATTTT
many,TRBD2,17,TRBV4-2,TRBJ2-7,CASSQDGSGGGLYEQYF,TGTGCCAGCAGCCAAGATGGTAGCGGGGGGGGGCTCTACGAGCAGTACTTC
many,.,12,TRBV4-2,TRBJ1-1,CASSQELSRAFF,TGTGCCAGCAGCCAAGAACTTTCCAGAGCTTTCTTT
many,TRBD1,15,TRBV28,TRBJ1-3,CASSRYRGAGNTIYF,TGTGCCAGCAGTCGTTACAGGGGTGCTGGAAACACCATATATTTT
many,.,19,TRBV15,TRBJ1-2,CATSRDLEGRVGPHYGYTF,TGTGCCACCAGCAGAGATCTGGAAGGGAGGGTAGGGCCGCACTATGGCTACACCTTC